The entry that follows covers one T cell receptor beta chain sequence. Assay: immunoSEQ multiplex PCR; the TCRdb copy retains only in-frame clones and omits some. The sample carries just under 20,000 clones, approximately 93% recorded once. This specimen comes from a study of blood T cell repertoires in COVID-19. Study-wide background: From T cells, B-cell-depleted T cells, or PBMCs came the material, which was cDNA or gDNA.

The CDR3 runs to 14 residues. The germline V and J ends were trimmed by 4 bases and 5 bases, with 11 bases remaining between them. Germline V gene data show CDR1 as SGHVS and CDR2 as FQNEAQ. The sequence came from a woman in her fifties or sixties with active COVID-19. The sequencing input was peripheral blood. This chain uses TRBV7-8 with TRBJ2-2; no definite D call. The CDR3 region has the DNA TGTGCCAGCAGCTCCCTGCGGATTACCGGGGAGCTGTTTTTT. Its translation: CASSSLRITGELFF.